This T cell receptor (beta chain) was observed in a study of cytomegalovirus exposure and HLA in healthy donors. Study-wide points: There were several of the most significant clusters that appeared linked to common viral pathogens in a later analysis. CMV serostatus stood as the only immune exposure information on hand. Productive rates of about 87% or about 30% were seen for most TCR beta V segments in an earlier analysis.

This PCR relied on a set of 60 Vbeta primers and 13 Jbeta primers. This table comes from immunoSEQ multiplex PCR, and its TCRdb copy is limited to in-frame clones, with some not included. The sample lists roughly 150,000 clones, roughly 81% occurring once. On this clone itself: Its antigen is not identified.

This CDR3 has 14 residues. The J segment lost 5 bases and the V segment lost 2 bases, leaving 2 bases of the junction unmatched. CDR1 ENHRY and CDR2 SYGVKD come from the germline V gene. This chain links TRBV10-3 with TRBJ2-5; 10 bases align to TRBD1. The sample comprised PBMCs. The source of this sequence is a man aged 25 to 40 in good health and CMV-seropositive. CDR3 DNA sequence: TGTGCCATCAGTGAGGGACAGGGGGTGGAGACCCAGTACTTC. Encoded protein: CAISEGQGVETQYF.